The table lists the clone carrying this TCR beta chain with a few counts. The data were taken from a study of T-cell memory formation after mild COVID-19. MiXCR, applied by TCRdb to the 5' RACE reads, yields one record per CDR3 protein. The sample has about 110,000 distinct CDR3 sequences, about 18% seen once. Sequencing was done on a sample of PBMCs or a T cell subset sorted from them (not recorded which). This sequence was found in a man younger than 35 who had mild COVID-19 (a few samples of this study predate the infection). Cell type and time point are not known.

The CDR3 loop reads CASSNRATTDTQYF. The CDR3 coding sequence is TGTGCCAGCAGCAACCGGGCCACCACAGATACGCAGTATTTT. The chain uses TRBV7-2 and TRBJ2-3; no firm D call. Germline V gene lookup returns CDR1 SGHTA and CDR2 FQGNSA. The CDR3 sequence is 14 residues long. V lost 5 bases to trimming and J lost 2 bases, with 11 bases between them.